Below, 24 T cell receptor beta chains from the same sample are listed, as sequenced in a study of cytomegalovirus exposure and HLA in healthy donors. The PCR made use of 60 Vbeta and 13 Jbeta primers. This table comes from immunoSEQ multiplex PCR, and its TCRdb copy is limited to in-frame clones, with some not included. The sample carries approximately 130,000 clones, approximately 82% recorded once. Sequencing was performed on PBMCs. The source is a man aged 50-60 years in good health and CMV-seronegative.

The rearrangement uses TRBV7-9 and TRBJ1-1, with D possibly TRBD1 on 5 matching bases. The CDR3 totals 13 residues. Trimming removed 3 bases from V and 5 bases from J, with 10 bases in between. Germline assignment: CDR1 SEHNR and CDR2 FQNEAQ (reference sequence). CDR3 DNA sequence: TGTGCCAGCAGCTTGGGGGGATGGACTGAAGCTTTCTTT. This gives the protein CASSLGGWTEAFF.

The chain is built from TRBV6-1 and TRBJ2-4, with 9 bases aligning to TRBD2. J gave up 6 bases and V 3 bases, and 9 bases lay outside the gene matches. Germline loops: CDR1 MNHNS, CDR2 SASEGT. The CDR3 has 16 amino acids. For the CDR3, the DNA is TGTGCCAGCAGTGATGAGGTAGCGGGGGACTCAAACATTCAGTACTTC. It codes for CASSDEVAGDSNIQYF.

In regard to this clone: Other DNA sequences in this sample translate to the same CDR3. The genes are TRBV2 and TRBJ1-6; D remains unclear. Germline loops: CDR1 SNHLY, CDR2 FYNNEI. CDR3 length equals 16 residues. V lost 4 bases, J lost 0 bases, and 10 bases lay in between. In DNA form, the CDR3 reads TGTGCCAGCAGTGGCCCCGGGAGCTCCTATAATTCACCCCTCCACTTT. Its protein is CASSGPGSSYNSPLHF.

The chain is built from TRBV4-1 and TRBJ2-5; TRBD1 agrees at 9 bases. The DNA end is a closer match to TRBJ2-7, so the J assignment may be wrong. Germline-derived CDR1 and CDR2 are MGHRA and YSYEKL. The CDR3 has 14 residues. DNA of the CDR3: TGCGCCAGCGCCCCGGAGGACAGGGGTTACGAGCAGTACTTC. It translates to CASAPEDRGYEQYF.

The CDR3 spells CASSSKRYRVSTGNTIYF. The CDR3 DNA is TGTGCCAGCAGCTCGAAACGTTACAGGGTGTCGACTGGAAACACCATATATTTT. V gene TRBV7-3 combines with J gene TRBJ1-3; TRBD1 is a possible D gene (6 bases). V was shortened by 4 bases and J by 2 bases, with 21 bases between the two germline ends. The germline V gene has CDR1 SGHTA and CDR2 FQGTGA. This CDR3 comprises 18 residues.

The sample holds a few counts of this clone. The genes are TRBV6-1 and TRBJ1-4, with D possibly matching TRBD1 (6 bases). V was trimmed by 6 bases and J by 7 bases, leaving 15 bases between them. The germline V gene encodes CDR1 MNHNS and CDR2 SASEGT. This CDR3 contains 14 residues. CDR3 DNA: TGTGCCAGCAGCGCAAGGGCAGGGGTTGAAAAACTGTTTTTT. This gives the protein CASSARAGVEKLFF.

The chain uses TRBV4-1 and TRBJ2-1, with 13 positions matching TRBD2. V lost 8 bases to trimming and J lost 4 bases; unmatched junction nucleotides: 8. This CDR3 is built from 16 residues. Germline V gives CDR1 MGHRA, CDR2 YSYEKL. In DNA form, the CDR3 reads TGCGCCAGCGGGTATGGACTAGCGGGGGTTTACAATGAGCAGTTCTTC. It is translated as CASGYGLAGVYNEQFF.

The gene calls are TRBV11-2 and TRBJ1-4; 9 bases map to TRBD1. The CDR3 extends over 14 amino acids. In germline, CDR1 is SGHAT, CDR2 FQNNGV. The J segment lost 5 bases and the V segment lost 5 bases, leaving 3 bases of the junction unmatched. The CDR3 coding sequence is TGTGCCAGCAGCCGGGACAGGGCCAATGAAAAACTGTTTTTT. Amino acid sequence: CASSRDRANEKLFF.

This chain connects TRBV4-3 to TRBJ1-1; D is undetermined. In germline, CDR1 is LGHNA, CDR2 YSLEER. V dropped 0 bases and J dropped 8 bases, with 10 bases sitting between them. The CDR3 length is 13 residues. The CDR3 is CASSQDVEEEAFF. CDR3 in DNA: TGCGCCAGCAGCCAAGATGTAGAGGAAGAAGCTTTCTTT.

The rearrangement joins TRBV18 to TRBJ2-1; maybe TRBD2 (7 bases). The CDR3 consists of 16 residues. From germline, CDR1 is KGHSH and CDR2 LQKENI. Deletions cut 3 bases from V and 5 bases from J, with 17 bases between. The CDR3 DNA is TGTGCCAGCTCACCGTACTCCGGGGGGCAGAACAATGAGCAGTTCTTC. Translation gives CASSPYSGGQNNEQFF.

The chain uses TRBV18 and TRBJ2-7; 11 bases agree with TRBD2. The ends lost 6 bases at V and 3 bases at J; junction bases unmatched: 10. The CDR3 is 16 residues long. From germline, CDR1 is KGHSH and CDR2 LQKENI. The CDR3 bases are TGTGCCAGCTCCTGGGGTAGCGGGGGGGCACGCTACGAGCAGTACTTC. Translated, it gives CASSWGSGGARYEQYF.

The chain combines TRBV2 with TRBJ2-7; TRBD1 agrees at 8 bases. Germline CDR1 and CDR2: SNHLY and FYNNEI. V trimming: 4 bases; J trimming: 5 bases; junction bases outside the gene matches: 4. The length of the CDR3 is 13 residues. In DNA, the CDR3 is TGTGCCAGCAGTGTAGACAGGGGCCACGAGCAGTACTTC. Protein product: CASSVDRGHEQYF.

The chain joins TRBV4-1 to TRBJ1-6; TRBD1 aligns across 7 bases. Germline CDR1 and CDR2: MGHRA and YSYEKL. After removal of 0 bases from V and 14 bases from J, the junction contained 16 bases not matched to a gene. The CDR3 is 17 residues long. The DNA for the CDR3 is TGCGCCAGCAGCCAAGATCGCGTCTGGACAGGTGGGTCGGCCCTCCACTTT. It is translated as CASSQDRVWTGGSALHF.

The chain links TRBV6-1 to TRBJ1-4; no firm D call. Looked up from germline, CDR1 is MNHNS and CDR2 is SASEGT. CDR3 length: 15 amino acids. V dropped 4 bases and J dropped 2 bases, with 11 bases sitting between them. The CDR3 DNA sequence: TGTGCCAGCAGTGCTACACAGACCACTAATGAAAAACTGTTTTTT. Encoded protein: CASSATQTTNEKLFF.

This sequence joins TRBV12-2 and TRBJ1-5. TRBV12-2 is noted as a pseudogene. The CDR3 contains 16 residues. In nucleotides, the CDR3 is TGTGCAAGTCGCTTAATCGGGGTACAGCTTCGTCAGCCCCAGCATTTT. Translating it yields CASRLIGVQLRQPQHF.

The genes are TRBV30 and TRBJ1-1; D not certain. The V gene's germline CDR1 is GTSNPN and CDR2 SVGIG (reference sequence). This CDR3 has 13 residues. The V end was cut by 0 bases, the J end by 5 bases, with 10 bases between. Here the CDR3 reads CAWSVLHWTEAFF. The DNA for the CDR3 is TGTGCCTGGAGTGTACTTCATTGGACTGAAGCTTTCTTT.

CDR3 nucleotide sequence: TGTGCCTGGAGTGGACAGGCCAATCAGCCCCAGCATTTT. Protein product: CAWSGQANQPQHF. This chain uses TRBV30 with TRBJ1-5, with D possibly being TRBD1 (6 bases). This CDR3 is built from 13 residues. Germline values: CDR1 GTSNPN, CDR2 SVGIG (reference sequence). V gave up 1 base and J gave up 3 bases, with 7 bases separating them.

CDR3 DNA: TGTGCCAGCAGCCTAGCCCCGTTTTCTCTGTTTTTT. Its translation is CASSLAPFSLFF. V is TRBV14 and J is TRBJ1-4; D unclear. This CDR3 contains 12 residues. CDR1 and CDR2 (germline): SGHDN, FVKESK. Deletions cut 4 bases from V and 14 bases from J, with 14 bases between.

This chain joins TRBV6-1 and TRBJ1-1; D not resolved. CDR1 MNHNS and CDR2 SASEGT come from the germline V gene. This CDR3 is built from 13 residues. The ends were cut back, 3 bases at V and 1 base at J, with 6 bases in the middle. CDR3 sequence (DNA): TGTGCCAGCAGTGAGGGCTGGAACACTGAAGCTTTCTTT. Its protein product is CASSEGWNTEAFF.

This clone has just one count. CDR3 in amino acids: CASSLDRANNQPQHF. In nucleotides, the CDR3 is TGTGCCAGCAGTCTCGACAGGGCCAACAATCAGCCCCAGCATTTT. This chain uses TRBV6-5 with TRBJ1-5, with 7 bases lining up with TRBD1. Germline lookup yields CDR1 MNHEY and CDR2 SVGAGI. With V trimmed by 5 bases and J by 3 bases, 7 bases remained unmatched. The CDR3 loop spans 15 amino acids.

V is TRBV14 and J is TRBJ1-5, with 9 bases aligning to TRBD1. Unmatched junction bases numbered 10, after V lost 1 base and J lost 9 bases. The CDR3 has 16 amino acids. Looked up from germline, CDR1 is SGHDN and CDR2 is FVKESK. CDR3 DNA sequence: TGTGCCAGCAGCCAAGTTTCAGGACAGGGGAATGGGCCCCAGCATTTT. Its protein product is CASSQVSGQGNGPQHF.

V gene TRBV18 combines with J gene TRBJ2-3; weak D call: TRBD1 (5 bases). The germline gives CDR1 KGHSH, CDR2 LQKENI. V lost 4 bases and J 4 bases, leaving 9 bases between the germline ends. The CDR3 loop spans 13 amino acids. CDR3 DNA sequence: TGTGCCAGCTCACAAGGGGCGGCAGATACGCAGTATTTT. Translation gives CASSQGAADTQYF.

This clone was observed a single time. The rearrangement uses TRBV5-6 and TRBJ2-5, with a weak D call TRBD1 (5 bases). TRBJ2-7 explains the end of the DNA better; the J call may be wrong. CDR1 and CDR2 from the germline V gene are SGHDT and YYEEEE. The CDR3 spans 16 residues. In DNA, the CDR3 is TGTGCCAGCAGCTTGGAGAAAGGGGTCATCTTCTACGAGCAGTACTTC. Translated: CASSLEKGVIFYEQYF.

The chain has TRBV9 and TRBJ1-2, with 11 bases matching TRBD1. Germline CDR1 and CDR2: SGDLS and YYNGEE. The CDR3 is 17 amino acids. The V and J ends lost 3 bases and 4 bases, in that order; junction bases with no gene match: 11. The CDR3, as DNA: TGTGCCAGCAGCGCCCAGGACAGGGGGCAATTGGGCTATGGCTACACCTTC. This translates into CASSAQDRGQLGYGYTF.